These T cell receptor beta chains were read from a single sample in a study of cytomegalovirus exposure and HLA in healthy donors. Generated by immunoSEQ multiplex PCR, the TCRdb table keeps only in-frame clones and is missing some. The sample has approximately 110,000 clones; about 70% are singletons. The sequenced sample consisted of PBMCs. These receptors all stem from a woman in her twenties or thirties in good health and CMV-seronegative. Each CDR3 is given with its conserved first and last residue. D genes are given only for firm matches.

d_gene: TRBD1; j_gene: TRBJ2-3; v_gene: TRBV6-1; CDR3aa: CASSEEPDRLRTDTQYF
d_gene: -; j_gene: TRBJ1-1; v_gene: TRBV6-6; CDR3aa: CASSYWAGQPNTEAFF
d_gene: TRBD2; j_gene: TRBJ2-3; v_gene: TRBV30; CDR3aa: CAWSGLAFNEDTQYF
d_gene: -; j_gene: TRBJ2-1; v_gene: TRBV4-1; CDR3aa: CASSPGDTYNEQFF
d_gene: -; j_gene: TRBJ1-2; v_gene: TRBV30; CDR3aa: CAWSVHQYGYTF
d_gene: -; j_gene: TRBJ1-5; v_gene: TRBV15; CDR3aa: CATSRGSSQPQHF
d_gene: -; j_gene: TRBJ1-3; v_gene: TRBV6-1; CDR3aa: CASSEWPHGNTIYF
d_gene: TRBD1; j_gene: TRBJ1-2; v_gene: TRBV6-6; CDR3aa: CASRLQGDGGYTF
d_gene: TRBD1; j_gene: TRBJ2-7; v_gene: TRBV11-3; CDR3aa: CASSLEGQGRYEQYF
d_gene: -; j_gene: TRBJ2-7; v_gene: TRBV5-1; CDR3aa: CASSPSIGVSSYEQYF
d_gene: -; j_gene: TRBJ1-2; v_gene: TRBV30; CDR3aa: CAWSPSAQVLGGYTF
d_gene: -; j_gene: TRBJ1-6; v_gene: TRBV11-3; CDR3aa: CASSRNSPLHF
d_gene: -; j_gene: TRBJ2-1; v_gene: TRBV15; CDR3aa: CATSRDSTWQFF
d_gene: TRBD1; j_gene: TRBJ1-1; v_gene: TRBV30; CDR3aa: CAWRGNLGQGYGEAFF
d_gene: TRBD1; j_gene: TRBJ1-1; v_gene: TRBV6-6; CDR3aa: CASSPRGDTEAFF
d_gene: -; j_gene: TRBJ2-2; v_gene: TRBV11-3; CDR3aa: CASSLTGGELFF
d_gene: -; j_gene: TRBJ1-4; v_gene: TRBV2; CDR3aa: CASSKQGLRKEKLFF
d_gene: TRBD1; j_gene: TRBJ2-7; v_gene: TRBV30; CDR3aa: CAWHRGPYEQYF
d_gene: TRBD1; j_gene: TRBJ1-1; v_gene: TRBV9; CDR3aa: CASSPQWMAGQGALSNTEAFF
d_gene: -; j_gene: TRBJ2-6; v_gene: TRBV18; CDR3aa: CASSPRGTISGANVLTF